The following is a T cell receptor (beta chain) sequence with its context. Its antigen is not known. Expressed TCRB transcripts were sequenced because the entire RNA isolate underwent reverse transcription. Clones were sequenced by immunoSEQ multiplex PCR, and TCRdb holds only the in-frame ones, with some missing. The sample lists roughly 170,000 clones; about 12% were seen once. Germline values: CDR1 SGHVS, CDR2 FQNEAQ. The CDR3 sequence is 15 residues long. Between the trimmed V and J ends, which lost 1 base and 3 bases, there was a span of 10 bases. This entry comes from a study of beta chain features in type 1 diabetes. Study-wide results and limits: Within each of all four CD4+ subsets, Type 1 diabetes patients had TCRB CDR3s that were moderately but significantly shorter.

Isolation of CD4+ naive, central memory, regulatory and stem cell-like memory cells was achieved by sorting via CD45RO/CCR7/CD25/CD127/CD95/CD27. This sequence originates from a woman between 18 and 30 years old in good health. The chain employs TRBV7-8 and TRBJ1-5; TRBD1 is a possible D gene (5 bases). What was sequenced was central memory CD4+ T cells from blood. The CDR3 is CASSLDRGYNQPQHF. CDR3 bases: TGTGCCAGCAGCTTAGATAGGGGCTACAATCAGCCCCAGCATTTT. The whole variable domain, remainder taken from reference TRBV7-8 and TRBJ1-5, is GAGVSQSPRYKVAKRGQDVALRCDPISGHVSLFWYQQALGQGPEFLTYFQNEAQLDKSGLPSDRFFAERPEGSVSTLKIQRTQQEDSAVYLCASSLDRGYNQPQHFGDGTRLSIL.